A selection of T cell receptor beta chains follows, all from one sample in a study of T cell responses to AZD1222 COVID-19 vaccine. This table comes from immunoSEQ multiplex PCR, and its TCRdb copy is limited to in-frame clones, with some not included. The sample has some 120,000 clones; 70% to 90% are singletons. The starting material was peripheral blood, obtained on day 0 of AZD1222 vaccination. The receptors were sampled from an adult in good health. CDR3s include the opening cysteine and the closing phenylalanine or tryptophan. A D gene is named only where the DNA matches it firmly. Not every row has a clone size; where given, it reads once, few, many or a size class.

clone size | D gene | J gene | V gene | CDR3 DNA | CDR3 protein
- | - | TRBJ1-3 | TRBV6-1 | TGTGCCAGCAGTGAGGGCAGCTCTGGAAACACCATATATTTT | CASSEGSSGNTIYF
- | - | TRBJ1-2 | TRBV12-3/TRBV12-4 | TGTGCCAGCAAGGATTGGGGCTATGGCTACACCTTC | CASKDWGYGYTF
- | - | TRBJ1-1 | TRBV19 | TGTGCCAGTACCATCCGACGGTACACTGAAGCTTTCTTT | CASTIRRYTEAFF
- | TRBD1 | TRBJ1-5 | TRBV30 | TGTGCCTGGAGTGCCCCGTTTGGGACAGATAGCAATCAGCCCCAGCATTTT | CAWSAPFGTDSNQPQHF
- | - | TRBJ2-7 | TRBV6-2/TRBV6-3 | TGTGCCAGCAGTCTCGAAAGACGGGGACCCTACGAGCAGTACTTC | CASSLERRGPYEQYF
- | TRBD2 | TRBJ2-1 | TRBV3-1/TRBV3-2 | TGTGCCAGCAGCCAAGATTGGGGGGGGAGCTCCTACAATGAGCAGTTCTTC | CASSQDWGGSSYNEQFF
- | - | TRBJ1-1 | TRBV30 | TGTGCCTGGAGAATAGGGATGAACACTGAAGCTTTCTTT | CAWRIGMNTEAFF
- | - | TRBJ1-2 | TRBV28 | TGTGCCAGTCAGGGGTATGGGAACTATGGCTACACCTTC | CASQGYGNYGYTF
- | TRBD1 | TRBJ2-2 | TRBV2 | TGTGCCAGCAGCAACAGGGGTTCGAACACCGGGGAGCTGTTTTTT | CASSNRGSNTGELFF
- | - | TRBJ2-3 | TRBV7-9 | TGTGCCAGCAGCTTAGAAGGCTCAGATACGCAGTATTTT | CASSLEGSDTQYF
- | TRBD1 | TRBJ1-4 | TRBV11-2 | TGTGCCAGCAGCCACCCTGTGGCAGGGGGGTTTGTGGAGAATGAAAAACTGTTTTTT | CASSHPVAGGFVENEKLFF
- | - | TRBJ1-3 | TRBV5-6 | TGTGCCAGCAGCCACTTCAGGGGTGACACCATATATTTT | CASSHFRGDTIYF
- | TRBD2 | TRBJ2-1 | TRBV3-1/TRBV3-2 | TGTGCCAGCAGCCAAAGGATCTCGGGACTAGCGGTTGGGAATGAGCAGTTCTTC | CASSQRISGLAVGNEQFF
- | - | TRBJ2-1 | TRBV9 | TGTGCCAGCAGCGTAGACCACCTGTACAATGAGCAGTTCTTC | CASSVDHLYNEQFF
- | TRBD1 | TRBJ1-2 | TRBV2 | TGTGCCTCAGGACGGGACAGCTATGGCTACACCTTC | CASGRDSYGYTF
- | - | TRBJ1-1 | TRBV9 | TGTGCCAGCAGCGTCACGGCGGCGGACACTGAAGCTTTCTTT | CASSVTAADTEAFF
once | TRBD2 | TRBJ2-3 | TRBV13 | TGTGCCAGCACACCTAGCGGATTCACTAGCACAGATACGCAGTATTTT | CASTPSGFTSTDTQYF
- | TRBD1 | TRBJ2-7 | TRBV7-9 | TGTGCCAGCAAAATCTACCCGACAGGGCGTTCTTACGAGCAGTACTTC | CASKIYPTGRSYEQYF
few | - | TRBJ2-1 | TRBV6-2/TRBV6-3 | TGTGCCAGCAGTTACTCAGGAGGGGTCGGAGACAATGAGCAGTTCTTC | CASSYSGGVGDNEQFF
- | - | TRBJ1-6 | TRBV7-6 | TGTGCCAGCAGCTTAGAGGCAGGGGAAAATTCACCCCTCCACTTT | CASSLEAGENSPLHF
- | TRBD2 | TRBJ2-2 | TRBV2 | TGTGCCAGCATCCGGCGGGGGGGGAACACCGGGGAGCTGTTTTTT | CASIRRGGNTGELFF
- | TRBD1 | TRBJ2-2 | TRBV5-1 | TGCGCCAGCAGCTTGGGGACAGGGGAGACCGGGGAGCTGTTTTTT | CASSLGTGETGELFF
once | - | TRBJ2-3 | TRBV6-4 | TGTGCCAGCAGTGACTCTAGGTCAGTCACAGATACGCAGTATTTT | CASSDSRSVTDTQYF
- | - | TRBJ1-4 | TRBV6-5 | TGTGCCAGCAGTTTAATCCTCTCGGGTAATGAAAAACTGTTTTTT | CASSLILSGNEKLFF
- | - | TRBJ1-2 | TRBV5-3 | TGTGCCAGAAGCTGTAGCCTCGGGACGTCCTATGGCTACACCTTC | CARSCSLGTSYGYTF
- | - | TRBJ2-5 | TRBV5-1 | TGCGCCAGCAGGAGAGGGGGGAACAGGGAAGAGACCCAGTACTTC | CASRRGGNREETQYF
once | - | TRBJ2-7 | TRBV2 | TGTGCCAGCAGTTTACCGGGACCCTACGAGCAGTACTTC | CASSLPGPYEQYF
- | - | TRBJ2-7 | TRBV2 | TGTGCCAGCTCCCTCGGGGAGCTCTACGAGCAGTACTTC | CASSLGELYEQYF
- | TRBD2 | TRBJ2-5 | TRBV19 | TGTGCCAGTAGTGGGCGGCGACTAGCGGGGGGGCTCGGTGAGACCCAGTACTTC | CASSGRRLAGGLGETQYF
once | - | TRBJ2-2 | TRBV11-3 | TGTGCCAGCACTCTGAACGGGGAGCTGTTTTTT | CASTLNGELFF
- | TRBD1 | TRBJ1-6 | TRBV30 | TGTGCCTCTCACTCTACCGGGACAGGTCATTCACCCCTCCACTTT | CASHSTGTGHSPLHF
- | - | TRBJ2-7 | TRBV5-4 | TGTGCCAGCAGCCCGGATATGGGTTCCTACGAGCAGTACTTC | CASSPDMGSYEQYF
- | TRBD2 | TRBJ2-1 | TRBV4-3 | TGCGCCAGCAGCCAAGAAACTAGCGCCCTATACAATGAGCAGTTCTTC | CASSQETSALYNEQFF
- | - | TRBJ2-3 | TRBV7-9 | TGTGCCAGCAGGCGAAGTAGCGCTTCCACAGATACGCAGTATTTT | CASRRSSASTDTQYF
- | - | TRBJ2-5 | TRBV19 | TGTGCCAGTAGTGAAGGGGGAGCATCTGGGAGTGCCCAGTACTTC | CASSEGGASGSAQYF
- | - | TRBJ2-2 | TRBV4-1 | TGCGCCAGCAGCCCGGAGGGTACCGGGGAGCTGTTTTTT | CASSPEGTGELFF
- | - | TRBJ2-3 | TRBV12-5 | TGTGCTAGTGGTGTAGGGGGGGATACGCAGTATTTT | CASGVGGDTQYF
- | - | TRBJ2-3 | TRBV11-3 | TGTGCCAGCAGCTCACGGGGGACCCACGAGTATTTT | CASSSRGTHEYF
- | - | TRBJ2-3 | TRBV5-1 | TGCGCCAGCAGCTCCCTCGACGGCACAGATACGCAGTATTTT | CASSSLDGTDTQYF
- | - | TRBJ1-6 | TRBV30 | TGTGCCTGGAGCTTAGGGGGGGCAGCAAATTCACCCCTCCACTTT | CAWSLGGAANSPLHF
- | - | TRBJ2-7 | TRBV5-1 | TGCGCCAGCAGCTCGGGAGCGGGTGCCTTGTACGAGCAGTACTTC | CASSSGAGALYEQYF
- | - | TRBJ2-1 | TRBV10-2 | TGCGCCAGCAGTGAGTCGGACAGTCACTCCTACAATGAGCAGTTCTTC | CASSESDSHSYNEQFF
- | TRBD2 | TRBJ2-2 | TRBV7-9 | TGTGCCAGCAGCTTAGCGGGGACTAGCGGGGAGCTGTTTTTT | CASSLAGTSGELFF